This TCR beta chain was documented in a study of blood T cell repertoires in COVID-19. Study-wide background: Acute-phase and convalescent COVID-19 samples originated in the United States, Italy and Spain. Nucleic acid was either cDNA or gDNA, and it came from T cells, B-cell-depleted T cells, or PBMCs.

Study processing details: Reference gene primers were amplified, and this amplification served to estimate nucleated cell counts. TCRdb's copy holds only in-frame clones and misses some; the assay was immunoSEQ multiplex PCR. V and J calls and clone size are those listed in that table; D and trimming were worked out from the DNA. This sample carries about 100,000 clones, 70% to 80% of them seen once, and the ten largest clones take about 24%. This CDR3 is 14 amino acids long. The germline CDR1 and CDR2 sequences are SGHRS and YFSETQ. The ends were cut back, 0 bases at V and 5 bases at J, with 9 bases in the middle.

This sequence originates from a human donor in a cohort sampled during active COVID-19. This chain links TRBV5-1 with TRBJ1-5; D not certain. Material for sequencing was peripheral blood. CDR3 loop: CASSLGGGDQPQHF. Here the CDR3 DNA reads TGCGCCAGCAGCTTGGGGGGAGGCGATCAGCCCCAGCATTTT.